Here is one T cell receptor (beta chain) with its context. Its antigen is unknown. Base qualities are missing; no much larger clone stands one base away. The CDR3, from cysteine to phenylalanine, totals 16 residues. Only the CDR3 DNA stays, 48 bases, in frame from base 1. Sequences MNHEY (CDR1) and SVGAGI (CDR2) are obtained from the germline V gene. V loses 0 bases of germline sequence and J loses 2 bases, and the interval between the two ends is 14 bases. The data were obtained in a study of cytomegalovirus exposure and HLA in healthy donors (dated by TCRdb to between 2016 and 2019). Notes on the research overall: An earlier analysis of approximately 640 of the donors reported about 290 Gb of sequence data and roughly 100 million unique TCR beta sequences from 150 million to 200 million T cells. About 300 gigabases of sequencing data and 75 million to 85 million unique TCR sequences made up an early release that covered several hundred HLA-typed donors. Among the approximately 430 genotyped donors, approximately 81% belonged to the genetic ancestry cluster associated with self-reported Caucasian donors. The aim of the study was to test whether cataloging public T cell receptors could identify signatures of past pathogen exposure. The study used immunosequencing to profile the T cell repertoires of more than 650 subjects and linked those repertoires to cytomegalovirus serostatus. In addition to the first cohort of 666 subjects, a separate validation cohort of 100 to 150 different subjects was used. High-throughput TCR immunosequencing, statistical association of individual TCRs with disease status, and machine learning were combined to predict cytomegalovirus infection status. A later analysis re-analyzed previously published TCR beta repertoires from 666 donors and added high-resolution HLA genotyping to study TCR occurrence patterns. Rather than drawing on any new phenotypic data, the later analysis identified candidate immune exposures from TCR beta sequences and the way those sequences occurred across donors. An earlier analysis of several hundred of the donors applied high-throughput TCR beta sequencing to assess whether each TCR beta V gene segment acted as functional or pseudogenic. Alongside the repertoire data, information on donor age, sex, ethnicity and CMV serostatus was compiled. In a later genetic analysis, genome-wide SNP genotypes for about three fifths of the roughly 670 donors were used, and that subset was treated as a discovery cohort. All discovery cohort repertoires had been generated on a single sequencing platform. HLA typing included class I and class II loci at four-digit resolution. Typing coverage varied by locus: roughly 620-640 donors for A, B, C, DRB1 and DQB1; 522 for DQA1; 606 for DPA1; around 450 for DPB1. Because of strong linkage in the cohort, roughly five DR-DQ haplotypes were treated as single units for association and clustering. Among over 350 genotyped donors of the cohort, an average of approximately 230,000 unique TCR beta nucleotide sequences were sequenced per donor, around 20% of them non-productive. Broader findings and caveats from the paper: Because counts were too low, under 20 rarely observed V segments, including chromosome 9 orphons, were left out of the earlier analysis of 500 to 650 of the donors. Strong co-occurrence of HLA alleles, especially DR and DQ, made assigning TCR associations to individual alleles difficult. In a later analysis, HLA-associated TCR beta chains were found to be more clonally expanded and to have lower generation probabilities than equally common non-associated chains. The sequencing pipeline was judged likely to have produced a cluster of highly shared sequence variants as a technical artifact. In a later analysis, TCR association rates were found to vary across HLA loci, with the most associated TCRs seen for DRB1 alleles and the fewest for HLA-C alleles. For the cohort, immune exposure information was limited to CMV serostatus. The 87-base-pair reads could not distinguish some IMGT-functional V segments, including TRBV6-2 and TRBV6-3, so those segments were excluded. At a false discovery rate of 0.05, a later analysis linked some 17,000 TCR beta sequences to specific HLA alleles. Only TCR beta chains were sequenced in this cohort, and the absence of alpha or paired-chain data limited detectable features. Because some donors lacked HLA typing at each locus, the association tests relied only on the typed subset. In an earlier analysis of about 540 of the donors, most TCR beta V segments were observed in productive rearrangements about 90% or about 30% of the time, broadly matching IMGT annotations. A later genetic analysis associated a missense DCLRE1C variant with V-gene and J-gene trimming of TCR beta chains, and an independent cohort replicated the association. The study gave a list of about 170 TCR beta chains associated with cytomegalovirus. In a later analysis, several top co-occurrence clusters were reported to appear linked to parvovirus B19, influenza, CMV and Epstein-Barr virus. The authors suggested that the approach could potentially be extended to other disease states and immunological phenotypes. According to a later analysis, most CMV-associated TCR beta chains appeared to be HLA-restricted, and the HLA associations seemed to be driven largely by CMV exposure. Linkage disequilibrium might explain the correlated functional status among segregating V segments, but an unknown experimental factor could not be ruled out. Across donors, most TCR sequences were observed very rarely, whereas some public TCRs were present in many individuals. The classifier was reported to diagnose cytomegalovirus status with high specificity and sensitivity in both the original and validation cohorts. A later genetic analysis reported fewer N-insertions in productive TCRs among donors in an Asian-associated ancestry cluster than the 666-donor mean. A further reported finding was that TCR beta sequences accurately predicted the HLA-A and HLA-B alleles for most subjects in the first cohort. In vitro tests confirmed that a few of the cytomegalovirus-associated TCR beta chains recognize cytomegalovirus antigens. Sequencing depth was assumed to be roughly uniform across donors in the presence/absence analyses, though that assumption may not hold.

The library was made by the immunoSEQ multiplex PCR assay. For the multiplex PCR, a mixture combining 60 forward primers for TCR Vbeta segments and 13 reverse primers for TCR Jbeta segments was used. Amplification of the CDR3 region of rearranged TCR beta genes was performed with a multiplex PCR assay on genomic DNA. The amplified TCR beta libraries were sequenced on the Illumina HiSeq System as 87-base-pair reads. On the authors' methods: In a later analysis, roughly 80 million unique TCR beta chains were counted across the roughly 700 repertoires, and approximately 11 million of these chains were shared by at least two donors. Raw reads were error-corrected and collapsed into unique sequences with a nearest-neighbor algorithm that merged closely related sequences to remove PCR and sequencing errors. To assign V, D and J gene segments, CDR3 sequences were aligned to IMGT reference sequences. For a sequence to be retained, a match of at least six nucleotides was required to both a V gene segment and a J gene segment. Rearrangements were classified as productive when the CDR3 lacked stop codons and remained in frame with V and J, and all other rearrangements were classified as non-productive. CDR3 was defined by IMGT convention, running from the second conserved V-encoded cysteine to the conserved J-encoded phenylalanine. The earlier analysis of roughly 590 of the donors excluded any sequence lacking an unambiguous match to a single V gene segment. An earlier analysis of a few hundred of the donors called V segments functional above 56.7% productive rearrangements and segregating when the between-donor standard deviation exceeded 5%. A statistical classification framework was developed to diagnose cytomegalovirus status using the catalog of TCR beta chain sequences. In a later analysis, TCR nucleotide sequences were compared against IMGT/GENE-DB human TR gene sequences so that V and J genes could be assigned. The TCRdist pipeline was used in a later analysis to assign CDR3 sequences and most-parsimonious VDJ recombination scenarios. In a later analysis, every TCR beta chain was defined by the combination of its CDR3 amino acid sequence and its V-gene family, and reads without a unique V-gene family were dropped. To address suspected cross-contamination and a sequencing artifact, a later analysis removed approximately 590 highly shared, low-generation-probability nucleotide sequences. In a later analysis, a clonal expansion index was calculated for each public chain from normalized within-repertoire ranks of inferred template counts. Generation probabilities in a later analysis came from a VDJ recombination model fitted to out-of-frame rearrangements, and those results were checked against IGoR. Hypergeometric tests were used in a later analysis to score TCR-TCR, TCR-HLA and TCR-CMV co-occurrence, with a repertoire-size bias correction applied to the TCR pairs. False discovery rates were estimated in a later analysis by permuting HLA or CMV assignments 20 times. A later analysis grouped co-occurring TCRs with DBSCAN, adding TCRdist sequence similarity when clustering within HLA-allele-positive subsets. Repertoires with fewer than 30,000 or more than 120,000 public chains were left out of co-occurrence clustering, as were about 5 repertoires with anomalous nucleotide sharing. Held by TCRdb, this immuneACCESS table contains in-frame sequences only and omits some clones. Under half of the omission traces to an unresolved V gene where checked; the cause of the rest is unknown. V and J calls and clone size follow that table, whereas D and trimming were derived from the DNA. This sample lists fewer than 95,000 clones; around three quarters were detected once. Around 2.8% of the sample rests with the top ten.

In total, roughly 670 healthy bone marrow donors made up the cohort. At the time of sampling, all cohort members were nominally healthy, though unrecorded immune exposures were likely present. The donor was CMV seronegative and was included in the group of about 350 seronegative cohort members. Each donor provided a peripheral blood sample, and peripheral blood mononuclear cells were used for TCR beta sequencing. The Qiagen DNeasy Blood Extraction Kit was used to extract genomic DNA from the blood cell samples. Here the chain combines TRBV6-5 and TRBJ2-7; a tentative D call is TRBD1 (5 bases match). This receptor was identified in a man aged 40-49 years in good health and CMV-seronegative. The sequenced sample consisted of PBMCs. The nucleotide sequence is TGTGCCAGCAGTTACTCTTTGGGGCGCAGGGCCTACGAGCAGTACTTC. Its product reads: CASSYSLGRRAYEQYF.